These 30 T cell receptor beta chains were all obtained from the same sample, sequenced in a study of shared clonotypes between healthy human individuals. Sequenced by immunoSEQ multiplex PCR; TCRdb stores in-frame clones only, minus some. The sample includes around 2,000,000 clones, 90% to 95% seen only once; the top ten take under 0.15%. The sample comprised naive CD4+ T cells sorted from blood. Subset given: CD45RA+ positively selected. The receptors stem from a man younger than 35 in good health.

The J gene is TRBJ2-7, the V gene TRBV7-2, with D tentatively TRBD2 (7 bases). Germline V gene data show CDR1 as SGHTA and CDR2 as FQGNSA. V shed 5 bases and J shed 5 bases, with 13 bases lying between them. This CDR3 is 13 amino acids long. CDR3 in DNA: TGTGCCAGCAGCGGACAGAGCGGGGACGAGCAGTACTTC. It encodes CASSGQSGDEQYF.

This rearrangement joins TRBV2 to TRBJ2-7; tentatively, D is TRBD1 or TRBD2 (5 bases each). Trimming took off 8 bases at V and 2 bases at J, with 13 bases between the two ends. CDR1 SNHLY and CDR2 FYNNEI come from the germline V gene. This CDR3 contains 13 residues. CDR3 protein: CASSNGGAYEQYF. CDR3 nucleotide sequence: TGTGCCAGCTCAAATGGGGGAGCCTACGAGCAGTACTTC.

On this clone itself: The same CDR3 is also encoded by other DNA sequences in this sample. The genes are TRBV5-1 and TRBJ2-7, with D possibly being TRBD2 (5 bases). The V end lost 0 bases, the J end lost 1 base, and 11 bases lay between the germline ends. CDR1 is SGHRS and CDR2 is YFSETQ in the germline V gene. The length of the CDR3 is 15 residues. The DNA for the CDR3 is TGCGCCAGCAGCTTGGCGCCCGGGGATTCCTACGAGCAGTACTTC. It codes for CASSLAPGDSYEQYF.

The chain carries TRBV6-1 and TRBJ1-1, with D possibly TRBD1 on 5 matching bases. V lost 9 bases and J 1 base, leaving 12 bases between the germline ends. From germline, CDR1 is MNHNS and CDR2 SASEGT. The CDR3 loop spans 13 amino acids. This CDR3 reads CASTGGPNTEAFF. The DNA for the CDR3 is TGTGCCAGTACAGGAGGGCCGAACACTGAAGCTTTCTTT.

The rearrangement uses TRBV7-2 and TRBJ2-7; 9 bases line up with TRBD2. CDR3 length: 17 amino acids. Losses at the gene ends were 6 bases for V and 4 bases for J; bases not matched to a gene: 16. From germline, CDR1 is SGHTA and CDR2 FQGNSA. The CDR3 coding sequence is TGTGCCAGCAGTCAGAGGTCCTTTGCGGGAGGGGGTTACGAGCAGTACTTC. Amino acid sequence: CASSQRSFAGGGYEQYF.

The V call is TRBV28, the J call TRBJ1-1, with TRBD1 matching over 11 bases. Germline CDR1 reads MDHEN; CDR2 reads SYDVKM. The trim removed 6 bases at V and 3 bases at J, leaving 6 bases unmatched. CDR3 length: 15 residues. The CDR3: CASRDRGRRDTEAFF. The CDR3 coding sequence is TGTGCCAGCAGGGACAGGGGGCGCCGGGACACTGAAGCTTTCTTT.

The gene calls are TRBV28 and TRBJ1-5; D uncertain. CDR1 is MDHEN and CDR2 is SYDVKM in the germline V gene. V was clipped by 7 bases and J by 3 bases, with 4 bases between them. The CDR3 sequence is 11 residues long. The CDR3 region is CASTTNQPQHF. The CDR3 bases are TGTGCCAGCACCACCAATCAGCCCCAGCATTTT.

This clone appeared once. This chain joins TRBV12-5 and TRBJ1-2, with a tentative D call TRBD1 (5 bases). The V gene's germline CDR1 is LGHNT and CDR2 FRNRAP. The CDR3 runs to 15 residues. Trimming cost V 7 bases and J 3 bases, with 18 bases left between them. DNA for the CDR3: TGTGCTAGTGCCGGTGGGGCAGGGTATTACTATGGCTACACCTTC. Protein product: CASAGGAGYYYGYTF.

V usage is TRBV18 and J usage is TRBJ1-1; D is undetermined. Germline assignment: CDR1 KGHSH and CDR2 LQKENI. The CDR3 extends over 15 amino acids. Deletions cut 2 bases from V and 1 base from J, with 11 bases between. CDR3 nucleotides: TGTGCCAGCTCACCAGCGAACAGACCGAACACTGAAGCTTTCTTT. Its translation is CASSPANRPNTEAFF.

J is TRBJ2-2 and V is TRBV30; D unclear. The germline V gene has CDR1 GTSNPN and CDR2 SVGIG (reference sequence). The CDR3 spans 14 residues. With 4 bases removed from V and 2 bases from J, the gap between germline ends came to 11 bases. This CDR3 reads CAWNRRPNTGELFF. The DNA for the CDR3 is TGTGCCTGGAACCGGCGGCCTAACACCGGGGAGCTGTTTTTT.

The chain recombines TRBV11-3 with TRBJ1-1; D is uncertain. The germline V gene encodes CDR1 SGHNT and CDR2 YENEEA. The CDR3 is 14 amino acids. V was cut by 1 base and J by 1 base, with 7 bases left in between. The CDR3 coding sequence is TGTGCCAGCAGCTTAGCCCGGAAGAACACTGAAGCTTTCTTT. Its translation: CASSLARKNTEAFF.

The V gene is TRBV6-1, the J gene TRBJ2-2; TRBD1 might be the D (7 bases). V was cut by 6 bases and J by 4 bases, with 15 bases left in between. The germline V gene has CDR1 MNHNS and CDR2 SASEGT. This CDR3 comprises 15 residues. As DNA, the CDR3 is TGTGCCAGCAGGGGTCAGGGGGGAACCACCGGGGAGCTGTTTTTT. This encodes CASRGQGGTTGELFF.

The chain employs TRBV4-2 and TRBJ1-1, with unresolved D. Germline V gene lookup returns CDR1 LGHNA and CDR2 YNFKEQ. The CDR3 runs 15 residues. Trimming took 0 bases from V and 0 from J, leaving 8 bases between them. The CDR3 sequence is CASSQDIQVNTEAFF. The CDR3 region has the DNA TGTGCCAGCAGCCAAGATATCCAGGTGAACACTGAAGCTTTCTTT.

The V call is TRBV2, the J call TRBJ1-2; D is ambiguous. The CDR3 runs 13 residues. CDR1 is SNHLY and CDR2 is FYNNEI in the germline V gene. Trimming took 2 bases from V and 7 from J, leaving 11 bases between them. Here the CDR3 DNA reads TGTGCCAGCAGTGAAAACGTGGTCGGTGGCTACACCTTC. Its protein product is CASSENVVGGYTF.

To note about this clone: This may come from a read error, since a much larger clone is one base off. For the CDR3, the DNA is TGTGCCAGCAGCTTCGGGGCCGGGGAGCTGTTTTTT. Its translation is CASSFGAGELFF. The chain couples TRBV5-4 to TRBJ2-2, with TRBD2 as a possible D gene (5 bases). Germline loops: CDR1 SGHNT, CDR2 YYREEE (reference sequence). Trimming removed 2 bases from V and 6 bases from J, with 5 bases in between. The length of the CDR3 is 12 residues.

The V gene is TRBV7-9, the J gene TRBJ2-5, with D hard to call. CDR1 SEHNR and CDR2 FQNEAQ come from the germline V gene (reference sequence). V was cut by 1 base and J by 4 bases, with 7 bases left in between. This CDR3 region has 13 residues. CDR3: CASSLEVPETQYF. The CDR3 DNA reads as TGTGCCAGCAGCTTAGAAGTCCCAGAGACCCAGTACTTC.

This clone was observed a handful of times. The J gene is TRBJ1-5, the V gene TRBV10-1; D ambiguous. CDR1 is WNHNN and CDR2 is SYGVQD in the germline V gene (reference sequence). The V end lost 10 bases, the J end lost 3 bases, and 10 bases lay between the germline ends. The CDR3 covers 12 residues. DNA for the CDR3: TGCGCCACCCCTAAGGCCAATCAGCCCCAGCATTTT. It encodes CATPKANQPQHF.

Worth noting for this clone: Other DNA sequences of this sample code for an identical CDR3. The chain has TRBV5-1 and TRBJ1-1; no clear D. The CDR3 totals 14 residues. Deletions cut 4 bases from V and 0 bases from J, with 10 bases between. Germline CDR1 reads SGHRS; CDR2 reads YFSETQ. DNA for the CDR3: TGCGCCAGCAGCCTCGGAGGTATGAACACTGAAGCTTTCTTT. It encodes CASSLGGMNTEAFF.

The chain carries TRBV10-3 and TRBJ2-3; 8 bases align to TRBD2. Germline assignment: CDR1 ENHRY and CDR2 SYGVKD. The CDR3 is 15 amino acids. V trimming: 3 bases; J trimming: 0 bases; junction bases outside the gene matches: 2. This CDR3 reads CAISDPSGSTDTQYF. CDR3 sequence (DNA): TGTGCCATCAGTGACCCTAGCGGGAGCACAGATACGCAGTATTTT.

This clone was seen only once. V usage is TRBV2 and J usage is TRBJ1-5; D call uncertain. Between the trimmed V and J ends, which lost 3 bases and 8 bases, there was a span of 8 bases. The CDR3 has 12 residues. Germline CDR1 is SNHLY and CDR2 is FYNNEI. CDR3 loop: CASSDIKEPQHF. The CDR3 DNA follows: TGTGCCAGCAGTGATATAAAGGAGCCCCAGCATTTT.

CDR3 sequence reads: CASSLDRNEKLFF. The DNA for the CDR3 is TGTGCCAGCTCACTCGACAGGAATGAAAAACTGTTTTTT. The V and J genes are TRBV18 and TRBJ1-4, with D perhaps matching TRBD1 (6 bases). The CDR3 is made up of 13 amino acids. V lost 4 bases to trimming and J lost 5 bases, with 8 bases between them. The germline V gene encodes CDR1 KGHSH and CDR2 LQKENI.

J is TRBJ1-5 and V is TRBV27, with 7 bases matching TRBD1. CDR3 size: 17 residues. Germline loops: CDR1 MNHEY, CDR2 SMNVEV (reference sequence). The ends lost 6 bases at V and 1 base at J; junction bases unmatched: 12. The CDR3 DNA sequence: TGTGCCAGCAGACCGGGACAGAGCCTCATAAGCAATCAGCCCCAGCATTTT. This sequence encodes CASRPGQSLISNQPQHF.

This clone was recorded many times. This chain links TRBV28 with TRBJ1-1; TRBD1 matches at 7 bases. V lost 4 bases and J lost 1; bases outside the gene matches: 3. Germline values: CDR1 MDHEN, CDR2 SYDVKM. The CDR3 length is 14 residues. CDR3 in DNA: TGTGCCAGCAGTTCGACAGGGTGGAACACTGAAGCTTTCTTT. It codes for CASSSTGWNTEAFF. The full variable domain, with the rest looked up from reference TRBV28 and TRBJ1-1, is DVKVTQSSRYLVKRTGEKVFLECVQDMDHENMFWYRQDPGLGLRLIYFSYDVKMKEKGDIPEGYSVSREKKERFSLILESASTNQTSMYLCASSSTGWNTEAFFGQGTRLTVV.

The V call is TRBV5-1, the J call TRBJ1-5; no reliable D call. The V gene's germline CDR1 is SGHRS and CDR2 YFSETQ. This CDR3 spans 12 amino acids. Trimming cost V 9 bases and J 0 bases, with 7 bases left between them. The chain's CDR3 is CANWYSNQPQHF. The CDR3 coding sequence is TGCGCCAACTGGTATAGCAATCAGCCCCAGCATTTT.

As to this clone: Other DNA sequences in the sample encode the same CDR3. The V and J genes are TRBV27 and TRBJ1-5; D is undetermined. V gave up 5 bases and J gave up 3 bases, with 11 bases separating them. This CDR3 has 14 amino acids. Per the germline V gene, CDR1 is MNHEY and CDR2 is SMNVEV (reference sequence). The CDR3 nucleotides are TGTGCCAGCAGTCCCCAAGGCGCCAATCAGCCCCAGCATTTT. The encoded protein is CASSPQGANQPQHF.

To note about this clone: Other DNA sequences in this specimen translate into the identical CDR3. The V gene is TRBV11-2, the J gene TRBJ1-3, with D possibly being TRBD1 (5 bases). CDR1 and CDR2 from the germline V gene are SGHAT and FQNNGV. The CDR3 has 14 amino acids. Trimming took off 5 bases at V and 0 bases at J, with 8 bases between the two ends. CDR3 sequence reads: CASSLGVSGNTIYF. The CDR3 nucleotides are TGTGCCAGCAGCCTAGGGGTCTCTGGAAACACCATATATTTT.

The chain couples TRBV12-5 to TRBJ2-7; TRBD2 matches at 7 bases. The V gene end was trimmed by 11 bases and the J gene end by 12 bases; junction bases not matched to a gene: 10. This CDR3 is built from 10 residues. Germline CDR1 and CDR2: LGHNT and FRNRAP. CDR3: CAGGGRLPYF. The CDR3 nucleotides read TGTGCTGGGGGAGGGCGGTTACCGTACTTC.

This clone was seen only once. The rearrangement uses TRBV4-1 and TRBJ2-5, with 7 positions matching TRBD1. Germline values: CDR1 MGHRA, CDR2 YSYEKL. The CDR3 length is 15 residues. J gave up 2 bases and V 0 bases, and 3 bases lay outside the gene matches. CDR3 nucleotide sequence: TGCGCCAGCAGCCAAGACGGGACAGCTCAAGAGACCCAGTACTTC. Its protein product is CASSQDGTAQETQYF.

The chain employs TRBV7-9 and TRBJ1-3, with no clear D. V lost 3 bases and J lost 0, with 9 bases in between. The CDR3 is 15 residues long. Germline V CDR1 and CDR2: SEHNR, FQNEAQ (reference sequence). The CDR3 DNA sequence: TGTGCCAGCAGCTTCCAGCAGAGCTCTGGAAACACCATATATTTT. Protein product: CASSFQQSSGNTIYF.

This chain uses TRBV2 with TRBJ2-7; 12 bases are a match to TRBD2. The germline V gene encodes CDR1 SNHLY and CDR2 FYNNEI. The V gene end was trimmed by 8 bases and the J gene end by 0 bases; junction bases not matched to a gene: 14. The CDR3 has 18 residues. The CDR3 reads CASPPPATSGGFSYEQYF. The CDR3 coding sequence is TGTGCCAGCCCCCCTCCCGCAACTAGCGGGGGGTTCTCCTACGAGCAGTACTTC. The full variable domain, completed using reference TRBV2 and TRBJ2-7, is EPEVTQTPSHQVTQMGQEVILRCVPISNHLYFYWYRQILGQKVEFLVSFYNNEISEKSEIFDDQFSVERPDGSNFTLKIRSTKLEDSAMYFCASPPPATSGGFSYEQYFGPGTRLTVT.